Sequencing of this TCR beta chain was carried out in a study of control samples from healthy donors and cancer patients. CDR3 length: 13 amino acids. The germline V gene encodes CDR1 LNHNV and CDR2 YYDKDF (reference sequence). Trimming shortened V by 0 bases and J by 5 bases, and 7 bases separated the two germline ends. Sequenced by immunoSEQ multiplex PCR; TCRdb stores in-frame clones only, minus some. This sample has fewer than 200,000 clones, with 90% to 95% found just once. This chain links TRBV15 with TRBJ1-2; D uncertain. What was sequenced was blood. The TCR sequence derives from a woman in her sixties in good health. CDR3 nucleotide sequence: TGTGCCACCAGCAGAGATGGCGATTATGGCTACACCTTC. This gives the protein CATSRDGDYGYTF.